This passage covers 3 T cell receptor beta chains from one sample sequenced in a study of blood T cell repertoires in COVID-19. Sequenced by immunoSEQ multiplex PCR; TCRdb stores in-frame clones only, minus some. The profile shows 150,000 to 200,000 clones, 92% of them singletons. Source material: peripheral blood. The receptors here all came from a man aged 25-45 years with COVID-19, enrolled during active disease.

This chain connects TRBV7-2 to TRBJ1-2; D gene uncertain. Trimming took 5 bases from V and 1 from J, leaving 8 bases between them. The length of the CDR3 is 13 residues. Germline lookup yields CDR1 SGHTA and CDR2 FQGNSA. CDR3 coding DNA: TGTGCCAGCAGCCAACAACGTAACTATGGCTACACCTTC. Protein: CASSQQRNYGYTF.

V gene TRBV18 combines with J gene TRBJ1-1; the D gene is possibly TRBD1 (5 bases). The germline V and J ends were trimmed by 5 bases and 3 bases, with 10 bases remaining between them. Germline-derived CDR1 and CDR2 are KGHSH and LQKENI. The CDR3 is made up of 13 amino acids. CDR3 nucleotide sequence: TGTGCCAGCTCATCGGACACAGACACTGAAGCTTTCTTT. Amino acid sequence: CASSSDTDTEAFF.

The gene calls are TRBV15 and TRBJ2-7, with D possibly TRBD2 on 5 matching bases. V lost 1 base, J lost 4 bases, and 11 bases lay in between. CDR1 and CDR2 from the germline V gene are LNHNV and YYDKDF (reference sequence). The CDR3 has 14 residues. The CDR3 spells CATSRAGSPYEQYF. The DNA for the CDR3 is TGTGCCACCAGCAGAGCGGGATCCCCATACGAGCAGTACTTC.